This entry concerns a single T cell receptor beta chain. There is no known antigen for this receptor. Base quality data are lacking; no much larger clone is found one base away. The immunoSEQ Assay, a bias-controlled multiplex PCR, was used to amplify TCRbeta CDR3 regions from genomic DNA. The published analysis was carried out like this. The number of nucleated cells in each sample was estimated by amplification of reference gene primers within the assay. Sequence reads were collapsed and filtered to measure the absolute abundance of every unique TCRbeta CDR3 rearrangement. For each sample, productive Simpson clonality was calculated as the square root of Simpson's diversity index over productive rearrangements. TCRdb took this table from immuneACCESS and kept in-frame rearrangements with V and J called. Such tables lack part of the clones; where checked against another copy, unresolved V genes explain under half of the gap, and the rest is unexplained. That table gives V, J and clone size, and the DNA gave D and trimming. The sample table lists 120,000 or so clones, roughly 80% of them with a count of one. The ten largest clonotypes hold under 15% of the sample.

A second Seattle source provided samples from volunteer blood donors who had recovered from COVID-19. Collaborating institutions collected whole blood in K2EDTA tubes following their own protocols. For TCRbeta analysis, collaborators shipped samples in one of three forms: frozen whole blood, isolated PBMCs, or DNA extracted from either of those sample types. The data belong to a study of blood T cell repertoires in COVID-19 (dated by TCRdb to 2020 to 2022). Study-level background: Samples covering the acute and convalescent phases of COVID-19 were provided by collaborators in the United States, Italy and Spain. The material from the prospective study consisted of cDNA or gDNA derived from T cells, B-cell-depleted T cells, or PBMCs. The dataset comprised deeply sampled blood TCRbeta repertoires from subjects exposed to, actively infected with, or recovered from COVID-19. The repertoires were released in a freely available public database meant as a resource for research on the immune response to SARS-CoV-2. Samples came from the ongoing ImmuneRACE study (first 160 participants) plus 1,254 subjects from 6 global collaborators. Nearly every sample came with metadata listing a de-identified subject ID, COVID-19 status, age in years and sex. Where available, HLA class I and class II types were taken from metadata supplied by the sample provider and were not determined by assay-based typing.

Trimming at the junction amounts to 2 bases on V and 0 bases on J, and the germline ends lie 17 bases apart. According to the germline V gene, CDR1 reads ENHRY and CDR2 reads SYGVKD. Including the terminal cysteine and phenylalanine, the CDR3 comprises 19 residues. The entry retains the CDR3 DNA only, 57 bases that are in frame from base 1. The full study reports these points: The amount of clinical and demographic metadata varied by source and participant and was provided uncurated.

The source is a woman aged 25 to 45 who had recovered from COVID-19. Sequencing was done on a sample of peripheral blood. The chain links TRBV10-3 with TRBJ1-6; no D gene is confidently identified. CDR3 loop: CAISEIRRQMSSYNSPLHF. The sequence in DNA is TGTGCCATCAGTGAGATTCGCAGGCAGATGAGCTCCTATAATTCACCCCTCCACTTT.